This TCR beta chain was sequenced during a study of identical twins. TCRdb reprocessed the 5' RACE reads via MiXCR and lists one record per CDR3 protein. In the table there are approximately 190,000 distinct CDR3 sequences, approximately 16% of which are singletons. Study results and caveats: Its conclusions, products of cross-sectional statistical analysis, did not come from following the same donors.

This clonotype was picked up a small number of times. Its matching antigen is unknown. The V gene lost 5 bases and the J gene lost 2 bases, with 12 bases spanning the gap. Germline V gene data show CDR1 as MNHEY and CDR2 as SVGEGT. The CDR3 is 14 residues long. The data also belong to a second study, concerning T cells expressing NK-cell markers.

The TCR originated in a woman younger than 35 in good health. The gene calls are TRBV6-2 or TRBV6-3 and TRBJ2-5; D may be TRBD2 (5 bases). Sequencing was carried out using CD8+ T cells sorted from blood. The CDR3, as DNA: TGTGCCAGCAGTCAGACTACCCTGCAAGAGACCCAGTACTTC. Translation: CASSQTTLQETQYF.